The 20 T cell receptor beta chains in this list originate from one sample, sequenced in a study of T cell responses to AZD1222 COVID-19 vaccine. Data came from immunoSEQ multiplex PCR; TCRdb stores just in-frame clones and leaves some out. The data contain 150,000 or so clones, almost 95% of them singletons. The sample in question was peripheral blood, obtained on day 0 of AZD1222 vaccination. These receptors were taken from an adult in good health.

V is TRBV20-1 and J is TRBJ1-1; D not certain. Germline CDR1 DFQATT, CDR2 SNEGSKA (reference sequence). The ends were cut back, 8 bases at V and 8 bases at J, with 12 bases in the middle. The CDR3 runs to 10 residues. CDR3 in amino acids: CSPSGGEAFF. The CDR3 nucleotides read TGCAGTCCCTCAGGAGGGGAAGCTTTCTTT.

V is TRBV7-9 and J is TRBJ2-3; D is undetermined. Germline values: CDR1 SEHNR, CDR2 FQNEAQ (reference sequence). V shed 1 base and J shed 4 bases, with 15 bases lying between them. The CDR3 is 16 amino acids. This CDR3 reads CASSLGYGNLPDTQYF. The CDR3 coding sequence is TGTGCCAGCAGCTTAGGGTACGGAAACCTCCCAGATACGCAGTATTTT.

The chain recombines TRBV5-8 with TRBJ1-4, with D unclear. V was clipped by 0 bases and J by 8 bases, with 8 bases between them. Per germline, CDR1 SGHTS and CDR2 YDEGEE. The length of the CDR3 is 13 residues. CDR3 nucleotides: TGTGCCAGCAGCTTGGAGCGTAGGGAAAAACTGTTTTTT. Translating it yields CASSLERREKLFF.

The chain couples TRBV5-5 to TRBJ2-7; D is possibly TRBD2 (5 bases). V was pared by 4 bases and J by 7 bases, with 12 bases between. This CDR3 comprises 12 residues. From germline, CDR1 is SGHKS and CDR2 YYEKEE (reference sequence). The CDR3 nucleotides are TGTGCCAGCAGCCCGGGTCGCGGGGAGCAGTACTTC. Translation gives CASSPGRGEQYF. The complete variable domain, with remaining parts taken from reference TRBV5-5 and TRBJ2-7, reads DAGVTQSPTHLIKTRGQQVTLRCSPISGHKSVSWYQQVLGQGPQFIFQYYEKEERGRGNFPDRFSARQFPNYSSELNVNALLLGDSALYLCASSPGRGEQYFGPGTRLTVT.

The rearrangement joins TRBV6-5 to TRBJ1-5, with D uncertain. This CDR3 has 15 amino acids. Germline V CDR1 and CDR2: MNHEY, SVGAGI. Trimming shortened V by 7 bases and J by 0 bases, and 13 bases separated the two germline ends. DNA of the CDR3: TGTGCCAGCATCGAACCGGGGTATAGCAATCAGCCCCAGCATTTT. Translation: CASIEPGYSNQPQHF.

The chain is built from TRBV5-5 and TRBJ2-4, with a possible D match to TRBD1 (5 bases). Germline loops: CDR1 SGHKS, CDR2 YYEKEE (reference sequence). The CDR3 runs to 14 residues. V lost 5 bases and J 0 bases, leaving 9 bases between the germline ends. The CDR3 coding sequence is TGTGCCAGCAGTAGACAGTTAGCCAAAAACATTCAGTACTTC. Encoded protein: CASSRQLAKNIQYF. Combining the CDR3 with reference TRBV5-5 and TRBJ2-4 gives the whole variable domain DAGVTQSPTHLIKTRGQQVTLRCSPISGHKSVSWYQQVLGQGPQFIFQYYEKEERGRGNFPDRFSARQFPNYSSELNVNALLLGDSALYLCASSRQLAKNIQYFGAGTRLSVL.

A single count supports this clone. The J gene is TRBJ1-5, the V gene TRBV29-1, with D possibly being TRBD1 (6 bases). Between the trimmed V and J ends, which lost 5 bases and 0 bases, there was a span of 8 bases. The germline CDR1 and CDR2 sequences are SQVTM and ANQGSEA. This CDR3 spans 13 amino acids. CDR3 DNA sequence: TGCAGCGTTAGGACAGTTAGCAATCAGCCCCAGCATTTT. It codes for CSVRTVSNQPQHF. Drawing the rest from reference TRBV29-1 and TRBJ1-5, the complete variable domain is SAVISQKPSRDICQRGTSLTIQCQVDSQVTMMFWYRQQPGQSLTLIATANQGSEATYESGFVIDKFPISRPNLTFSTLTVSNMSPEDSSIYLCSVRTVSNQPQHFGDGTRLSIL.

The V call is TRBV19, the J call TRBJ2-1; tentatively, D is TRBD2 (6 bases). The CDR3 is 16 amino acids. Trimming took off 4 bases at V and 2 bases at J, with 15 bases between the two ends. In germline, CDR1 is LNHDA, CDR2 SQIVND (reference sequence). The CDR3 DNA sequence: TGTGCCAGTAGTAGAGACGGGACTTCCCCCTACAATGAGCAGTTCTTC. This codes for CASSRDGTSPYNEQFF.

The chain's CDR3 is CASSLALAQDTQYF. The CDR3 nucleotides read TGCGCCAGCAGCTTGGCACTTGCCCAGGATACGCAGTATTTT. The chain uses TRBV5-1 and TRBJ2-3; the D is unclear. The CDR3 has 14 residues. Germline V gene sequence: CDR1 SGHRS, CDR2 YFSETQ. V was trimmed by 0 bases and J by 6 bases, leaving 11 bases between them.

The chain links TRBV7-9 to TRBJ1-1; D is uncertain. Germline V gene sequence: CDR1 SEHNR, CDR2 FQNEAQ (reference sequence). V lost 2 bases to trimming and J lost 4 bases, with 8 bases between them. This CDR3 is built from 13 residues. The CDR3 spells CASSLRESTEAFF. In nucleotides, the CDR3 is TGTGCCAGCAGCTTAAGGGAGAGCACTGAAGCTTTCTTT.

The V and J genes are TRBV19 and TRBJ1-2; 7 bases match TRBD1. The V and J ends lost 3 bases and 2 bases, in that order; junction bases with no gene match: 6. This CDR3 comprises 15 residues. The germline gives CDR1 LNHDA, CDR2 SQIVND (reference sequence). DNA for the CDR3: TGTGCCAGTAGTATCCCAGCAGGGGGAAACTATGGCTACACCTTC. It is translated as CASSIPAGGNYGYTF.

V usage is TRBV6-5 and J usage is TRBJ1-1; D is undetermined. Trimming took off 0 bases at V and 6 bases at J, with 8 bases between the two ends. This CDR3 is built from 13 residues. In germline, CDR1 is MNHEY, CDR2 SVGAGI. This CDR3 is CASSYSGRAEAFF. DNA for the CDR3: TGTGCCAGCAGTTACTCGGGCAGAGCTGAAGCTTTCTTT.

The chain is built from TRBV19 and TRBJ2-1; 8 bases are a match to TRBD2. The V gene end was trimmed by 8 bases and the J gene end by 4 bases; junction bases not matched to a gene: 19. The CDR3 is 18 amino acids. The germline CDR1 and CDR2 sequences are LNHDA and SQIVND (reference sequence). Written as DNA, the CDR3 is TGTGCCAGTTTGGCCCCATTCAGTGAGCGGGGGATGTACAATGAGCAGTTCTTC. Translation: CASLAPFSERGMYNEQFF.

V and J are TRBV5-1 and TRBJ2-7; D could derive from TRBD1 or TRBD2 (5 bases each). CDR3 length: 12 residues. Trimming took 5 bases from V and 3 from J, leaving 9 bases between them. The germline gives CDR1 SGHRS, CDR2 YFSETQ. The CDR3 DNA reads as TGCGCCAGCAGGGGGACGGACTACGAGCAGTACTTC. Encoded protein: CASRGTDYEQYF.

The V and J genes are TRBV5-1 and TRBJ1-2; D gene unclear. The CDR3 covers 15 residues. Looked up from germline, CDR1 is SGHRS and CDR2 is YFSETQ. Trimming stripped 1 base from V and 0 bases from J, with 10 bases between. The CDR3 sequence: CASSLLGSANYGYTF. The CDR3 DNA reads as TGCGCCAGCAGCTTGTTAGGGTCAGCTAACTATGGCTACACCTTC.

The chain has TRBV9 and TRBJ2-5; 8 bases align to TRBD2. The CDR3 is made up of 15 amino acids. The ends lost 0 bases at V and 4 bases at J; junction bases unmatched: 5. Germline V gives CDR1 SGDLS, CDR2 YYNGEE. CDR3 in amino acids: CASSVDSGSTETQYF. The CDR3 DNA reads as TGTGCCAGCAGCGTAGACAGCGGGAGCACAGAGACCCAGTACTTC. The full variable domain, with the rest looked up from reference TRBV9 and TRBJ2-5, is DSGVTQTPKHLITATGQRVTLRCSPRSGDLSVYWYQQSLDQGLQFLIQYYNGEERAKGNILERFSAQQFPDLHSELNLSSLELGDSALYFCASSVDSGSTETQYFGPGTRLLVL.

This sequence joins TRBV19 and TRBJ2-2, with a possible D match to TRBD1 (6 bases). This CDR3 is built from 14 residues. The germline gives CDR1 LNHDA, CDR2 SQIVND (reference sequence). Between the trimmed V and J ends, which lost 8 bases and 7 bases, there was a span of 17 bases. The DNA of the CDR3 is TGTGCCAGTGGGGAAACAGGGCACGACGGGGAGCTGTTTTTT. Protein: CASGETGHDGELFF.

The chain carries TRBV7-2 and TRBJ1-5; D might be TRBD1 (5 bases). The CDR3 length is 13 residues. Trimming pared 5 bases from V and 5 bases from J, leaving 10 bases between. Per the germline V gene, CDR1 is SGHTA and CDR2 is FQGNSA. The DNA for the CDR3 is TGTGCCAGCAGCCCCAGGGCCTATCAGCCCCAGCATTTT. This codes for CASSPRAYQPQHF. Drawing the rest from reference TRBV7-2 and TRBJ1-5, the complete variable domain is GAGVSQSPSNKVTEKGKDVELRCDPISGHTALYWYRQSLGQGLEFLIYFQGNSAPDKSGLPSDRFSAERTGGSVSTLTIQRTQQEDSAVYLCASSPRAYQPQHFGDGTRLSIL.

The genes are TRBV30 and TRBJ1-1, with D perhaps TRBD1 (6 bases). The CDR3 runs 14 residues. The ends were cut back, 3 bases at V and 10 bases at J, with 21 bases in the middle. Germline lookup yields CDR1 GTSNPN and CDR2 SVGIG (reference sequence). The CDR3 coding sequence is TGTGCCTGGAGGGGGGCGGGTGCCCAAATTGCAGCTTTCTTT. It codes for CAWRGAGAQIAAFF. Full variable domain (rest looked up from reference TRBV30 and TRBJ1-1): SQTIHQWPATLVQPVGSPLSLECTVEGTSNPNLYWYRQAAGRGLQLLFYSVGIGQISSEVPQNLSASRPQDRQFILSSKKLLLSDSGFYLCAWRGAGAQIAAFFGQGTRLTVV.

The chain is built from TRBV20-1 and TRBJ2-7; weak D call: TRBD1 (5 bases). CDR3 length: 12 residues. CDR1 and CDR2 (germline): DFQATT, SNEGSKA (reference sequence). Deletions cut 6 bases from V and 10 bases from J, with 19 bases between. This CDR3 is CSASKGSTDQYF. The DNA for the CDR3 is TGCAGTGCAAGTAAAGGATCGACAGACCAGTACTTC.